This T cell receptor beta chain was recovered during a study of CD8+ T cells in alopecia areata. Sequencing relied on a cDNA template that was reverse transcribed from extracted RNA. Repertoires were generated with immunoSEQ multiplex PCR, while TCRdb's copy carries only in-frame clones and drops some. This table holds 200,000 to 250,000 clones, approximately 45% found once. There are a few counts of this clone. The antigen remains undetermined. Treatment indicated: oral pan-JAK inhibitor, 5-10 mg twice daily. Findings and caveats of the study: Expanded CD8+ clones among the top 100, and scalp clonality, were significantly decreased by tofacitinib. Normal scalp showed lower clonality than lesional scalp, especially alopecia totalis/universalis. Sharing of TCRs across patients appeared less clear than in mice, possibly for HLA-related reasons.

The receptor was derived from a human donor with alopecia areata. The sequencing here drew on CD4+ T cells sorted from blood, taken between weeks 36 and 40, from a patient treated with tofacitinib.

The CDR3 coding sequence is TGTGCCAGTAGGGCCGGGCCCTACACAGATACGCAGTATTTT. Translation gives CASRAGPYTDTQYF. The gene calls are TRBV19 and TRBJ2-3; no reliable D call. Trimming pared 6 bases from V and 2 bases from J, leaving 12 bases between. CDR1 and CDR2 from the germline V gene are LNHDA and SQIVND (reference sequence). This CDR3 spans 14 amino acids.